Detailed here is one T cell receptor (beta chain). These data belong to a study of blood T cell repertoires in COVID-19. Looking at the study overall: T cells, B-cell-depleted T cells, or PBMCs supplied cDNA or gDNA.

Trimming at V came to 6 bases and at J to 2 bases, leaving 11 bases not matched to a gene. Germline V gene data show CDR1 as MNHNY and CDR2 as SVGAGI (reference sequence). The CDR3 sequence is 16 residues long. The repertoire was sequenced with immunoSEQ multiplex PCR; TCRdb's copy has only in-frame clones and lacks some. The data contain 250,000 to 350,000 clones, around 88% of them seen just once; the ten biggest clones take up about 6.1%. This clonotype originated in a woman between 35 and 50 years old who had recovered from COVID-19. The J gene is TRBJ2-7, the V gene TRBV6-6; 9 bases align to TRBD2. Sequenced input: PBMCs or T cells enriched from blood (not recorded which). The CDR3 nucleotides are TGTGCCAGCAGCGGGGTGGCGGGAGGGACCGCCTACGAGCAGTACTTC. Translation gives CASSGVAGGTAYEQYF.